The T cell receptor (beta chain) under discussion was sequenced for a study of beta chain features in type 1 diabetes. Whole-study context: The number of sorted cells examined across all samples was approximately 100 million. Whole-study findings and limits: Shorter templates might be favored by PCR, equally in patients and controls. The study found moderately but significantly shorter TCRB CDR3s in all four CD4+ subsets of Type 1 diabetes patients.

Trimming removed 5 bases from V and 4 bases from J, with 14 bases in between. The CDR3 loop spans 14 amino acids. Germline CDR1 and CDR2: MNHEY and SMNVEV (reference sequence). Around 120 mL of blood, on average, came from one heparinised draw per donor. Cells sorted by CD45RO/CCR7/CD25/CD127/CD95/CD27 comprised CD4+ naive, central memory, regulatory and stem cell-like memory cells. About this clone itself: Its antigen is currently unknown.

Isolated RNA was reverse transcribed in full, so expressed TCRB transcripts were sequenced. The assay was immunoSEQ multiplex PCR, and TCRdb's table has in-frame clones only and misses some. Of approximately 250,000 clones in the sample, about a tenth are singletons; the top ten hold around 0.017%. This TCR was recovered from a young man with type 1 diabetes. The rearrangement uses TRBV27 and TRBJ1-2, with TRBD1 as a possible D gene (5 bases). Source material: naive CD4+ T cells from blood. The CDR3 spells CASSAQGLSYGYTF. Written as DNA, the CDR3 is TGTGCCAGCAGTGCCCAGGGTTTAAGCTATGGCTACACCTTC.